The 2 T cell receptor beta chains below all came from one sample that was sequenced in a study of brain T cells in children with intractable seizures. Measured with immunoSEQ multiplex PCR; TCRdb has only the in-frame clones, and not every one. The sample shows about 120,000 clones, approximately 94% of them seen only once. This specimen was peripheral blood, taken at surgery. These receptors all come from a boy younger than two with hemimegalencephaly and intractable seizures.

The V call is TRBV7-9, the J call TRBJ1-5, with D possibly TRBD1 on 5 matching bases. Germline V gene lookup returns CDR1 SEHNR and CDR2 FQNEAQ (reference sequence). The CDR3 has 14 residues. Trimming took 1 base from V and 6 from J, leaving 10 bases between them. CDR3 loop: CASSLGAGSQPQHF. The CDR3 DNA reads TGTGCCAGCAGCTTAGGGGCAGGGAGTCAGCCCCAGCATTTT.

This sequence joins TRBV9 and TRBJ2-3, with D uncertain. The CDR3 is 15 amino acids. V lost 0 bases to trimming and J lost 8 bases, with 16 bases between them. The germline V gene has CDR1 SGDLS and CDR2 YYNGEE. CDR3 in DNA: TGTGCCAGCAGCGTAGAGGGTCGTTACGCAGGTACGCAGTATTTT. Residues: CASSVEGRYAGTQYF.